This T cell receptor beta chain is drawn from a study of blood T cell repertoires in COVID-19. V dropped 4 bases and J dropped 8 bases, with 13 bases sitting between them. The CDR3 length is 13 residues. CDR1 and CDR2 (germline): SGHTS, YDEGEE. Profiling relied on immunoSEQ multiplex PCR, and the TCRdb table lists in-frame clones only, not all of them. Of around 250,000 clones listed, more than 65% are singletons. The specimen was peripheral blood. This receptor was identified in a young woman with acute or convalescent COVID-19. The chain is built from TRBV5-8 and TRBJ2-1; TRBD2 is a possible D gene (5 bases). This CDR3 is CASSQIGVDEQFF. The CDR3 nucleotides read TGTGCCAGCAGCCAGATCGGGGTAGATGAGCAGTTCTTC. The full variable domain, completed using reference TRBV5-8 and TRBJ2-1, is EAGVTQSPTHLIKTRGQQATLRCSPISGHTSVYWYQQALGLGLQFLLWYDEGEERNRGNFPPRFSGRQFPNYSSELNVNALELEDSALYLCASSQIGVDEQFFGPGTRLTVL.